One sample yielded the 11 T cell receptor beta chains listed below, sequenced in a study of OX40 agonist ivuxolimab in advanced cancers. TCRdb's table, derived via immunoSEQ multiplex PCR, lists solely in-frame clones and lacks some. The sample includes roughly 75,000 clones, 86% of them seen just once. Material: CD4+ or CD8+ T cells sorted from blood, obtained in a trial of the OX40 agonist ivuxolimab. All receptors derive from an adult with an advanced solid tumor such as melanoma, head and neck, liver or kidney cancer.

This chain joins TRBV19 and TRBJ2-3; 7 bases map to TRBD1. V gave up 6 bases and J gave up 1 base; unmatched junction bases: 7. Germline V gives CDR1 LNHDA, CDR2 SQIVND (reference sequence). This CDR3 comprises 15 residues. The CDR3 loop is CASSHRGIGTDTQYF. For the CDR3, the DNA is TGTGCCAGTAGCCACAGGGGTATAGGCACAGATACGCAGTATTTT.

This clone was observed a single time. The chain carries TRBV7-3 and TRBJ2-7; 14 bases line up with TRBD2. The CDR3 has 14 residues. Trimming at V came to 4 bases and at J to 9 bases, leaving 5 bases not matched to a gene. Germline values: CDR1 SGHTA, CDR2 FQGTGA. The CDR3 loop reads CASSSGLAGERQYF. For the CDR3, the DNA is TGTGCCAGCAGCTCGGGACTAGCGGGAGAGCGGCAGTACTTC.

J is TRBJ1-5 and V is TRBV6-7; 8 nucleotides match TRBD1. TRBV6-7 is filed as an ORF, its function uncertain. This CDR3 spans 18 amino acids. The V gene end was trimmed by 4 bases and the J gene end by 0 bases; junction bases not matched to a gene: 11. The CDR3 region has the DNA TGTGCCAGCAGTTCTCGGGACAGGATCGACTATAGCAATCAGCCCCAGCATTTT. Translation: CASSSRDRIDYSNQPQHF.

This clone was seen a single time. The chain recombines TRBV7-2 with TRBJ2-3; TRBD2 matches at 11 bases. With V trimmed by 2 bases and J by 6 bases, 1 base remained unmatched. This CDR3 has 14 residues. Per the germline V gene, CDR1 is SGHTA and CDR2 is FQGNSA. The CDR3 loop reads CASSLPSGRDTQYF. Written as DNA, the CDR3 is TGTGCCAGCAGCTTACCTAGCGGGAGGGATACGCAGTATTTT.

This chain links TRBV6-4 with TRBJ1-2; 9 bases agree with TRBD1. The V segment lost 3 bases and the J segment 8 bases; nucleotides outside the gene matches: 10. The germline V gene has CDR1 MRHNA and CDR2 SNTAGT. This CDR3 region has 15 residues. The CDR3 region has the DNA TGTGCCAGCAGTGATGGGGGACAGGGCTTCCGCGGCTACACCTTC. Its protein is CASSDGGQGFRGYTF.

The CDR3 is CASSYGGTGGETQYF. The CDR3 DNA follows: TGCGCCAGCAGCTATGGAGGGACCGGGGGAGAGACCCAGTACTTC. The rearrangement uses TRBV5-1 and TRBJ2-5; weak D call: TRBD2 (6 bases). Germline assignment: CDR1 SGHRS and CDR2 YFSETQ. The CDR3 contains 15 residues. The V end lost 3 bases, the J end lost 4 bases, and 16 bases lay between the germline ends.

This chain connects TRBV19 to TRBJ2-3, with D possibly being TRBD1 or TRBD2 (6 bases each). Germline loops: CDR1 LNHDA, CDR2 SQIVND (reference sequence). V was clipped by 3 bases and J by 4 bases, with 8 bases between them. This CDR3 spans 13 amino acids. The CDR3 protein is CASSIRGPDTQYF. The CDR3 DNA reads TGTGCCAGTAGTATTCGGGGGCCAGATACGCAGTATTTT.

This chain connects TRBV9 to TRBJ2-2; 8 bases are a match to TRBD2. Trimming cost V 2 bases and J 4 bases; bases outside gene matches: 7. Germline V gene lookup returns CDR1 SGDLS and CDR2 YYNGEE. This CDR3 has 16 amino acids. CDR3 in amino acids: CASSVRAGAGTGELFF. The CDR3 nucleotides read TGTGCCAGCAGCGTGAGAGCGGGAGCGGGCACCGGGGAGCTGTTTTTT.

The chain joins TRBV28 to TRBJ1-1; no firm D call. This CDR3 contains 16 residues. Germline V CDR1 and CDR2: MDHEN, SYDVKM. V lost 4 bases and J lost 4, with 19 bases in between. This CDR3 is CASSSPSHLKVTEAFF. The CDR3 DNA reads as TGTGCCAGCAGTTCCCCCTCACACCTAAAGGTCACTGAAGCTTTCTTT.

This clone was detected only once. A clone one base away is much larger, so this may be a read error. The CDR3 spells CASNLSRDSREQYF. CDR3 sequence (DNA): TGTGCCAGCAATTTGTCCCGGGACTCCCGGGAGCAGTACTTC. The chain joins TRBV27 to TRBJ2-7; possibly TRBD2 for D (6 bases). The CDR3 loop spans 14 amino acids. The V gene lost 7 bases and the J gene lost 7 bases, with 20 bases spanning the gap. From germline, CDR1 is MNHEY and CDR2 SMNVEV (reference sequence).

This sequence joins TRBV5-1 and TRBJ1-2; TRBD1 is a possible D gene (6 bases). Deletions cut 4 bases from V and 2 bases from J, with 18 bases between. Germline V gives CDR1 SGHRS, CDR2 YFSETQ. This CDR3 is built from 16 residues. CDR3 in amino acids: CASSPTGLNDNYGYTF. CDR3 coding DNA: TGCGCCAGCAGCCCGACAGGCTTAAACGACAACTATGGCTACACCTTC.